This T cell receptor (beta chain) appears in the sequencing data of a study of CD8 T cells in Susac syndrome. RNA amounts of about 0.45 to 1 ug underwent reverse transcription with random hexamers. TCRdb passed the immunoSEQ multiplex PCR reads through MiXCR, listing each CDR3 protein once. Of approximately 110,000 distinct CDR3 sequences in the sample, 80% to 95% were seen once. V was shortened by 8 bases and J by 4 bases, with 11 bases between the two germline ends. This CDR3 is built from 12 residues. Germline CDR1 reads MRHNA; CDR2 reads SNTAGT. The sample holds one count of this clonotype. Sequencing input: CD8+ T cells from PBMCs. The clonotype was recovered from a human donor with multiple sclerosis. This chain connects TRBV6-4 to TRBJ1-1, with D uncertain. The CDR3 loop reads CASGVLGTEAFF. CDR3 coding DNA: TGTGCCAGCGGGGTATTGGGCACTGAAGCTTTCTTT.